This record looks at one T cell receptor beta chain sequence and its context. Antigen unknown. This specimen belongs to a study of graft-versus-host responses after intestinal transplantation. Trimming took 0 bases from V and 6 from J, leaving 12 bases between them. This CDR3 contains 15 residues. Germline V gene lookup returns CDR1 LNHNV and CDR2 YYDKDF (reference sequence). Sequenced by immunoSEQ multiplex PCR; TCRdb stores in-frame clones only, minus some. The data contain 90,000 to 150,000 clones, approximately 95% of them singletons. The rearrangement links TRBV15 to TRBJ1-5; tentative D call: TRBD1 (5 bases). Source: unstimulated CD8+ T cells sorted from spleen or lymph node cells, taken before intestinal transplant. This clonotype was obtained from a human donor who received an intestinal transplant. The CDR3 sequence: CATSRDVEGLQPQHF. The CDR3 DNA sequence: TGTGCCACCAGCAGAGATGTTGAGGGACTTCAGCCCCAGCATTTT.